The text below deals with one T cell receptor (beta chain). Its antigen is still unknown. Other DNA variants within this sample encode the same CDR3. Germline CDR1 and CDR2: SGHDT and YYEEEE. The CDR3 has 14 residues. Trimming at V came to 2 bases and at J to 8 bases, leaving 5 bases not matched to a gene. This record comes from a study of cytomegalovirus exposure and HLA in healthy donors. Findings of the study overall: Per a later analysis, 18,000 or so TCR beta sequences showed association with HLA alleles at 0.05 false discovery rate.

Primers for the PCR totalled 60 Vbeta and 13 Jbeta. In the source study's methods: There were about 80 million unique TCR beta chains by a later count, and 10 million to 12 million of them were shared. TCRdb's copy holds only in-frame clones and misses some; the assay was immunoSEQ multiplex PCR. Clone size and the V and J calls come from that table; the DNA yielded D and trimming. This table has around 130,000 clones, about three quarters appearing once. J is TRBJ2-2 and V is TRBV5-6, with 8 bases aligning to TRBD2. The sequence derives from a young woman in good health and CMV-seronegative. The specimen sequenced was PBMCs. CDR3 region: CASSLGLATGELFF. The CDR3 coding sequence is TGTGCCAGCAGCTTAGGACTAGCAACAGGGGAGCTGTTTTTT.